The entry below describes one T cell receptor beta chain. Profiled with immunoSEQ multiplex PCR; TCRdb holds only in-frame clones, not every one. This table has approximately 71,000 clones, 85% to 95% appearing once. V lost 3 bases and J 0 bases, leaving 9 bases between the germline ends. Germline CDR1 and CDR2: SNHLY and FYNNEI. This CDR3 contains 14 residues. This specimen comes from a study of T cells after somatic rescue of genetic block. The source is a man aged 35 to 55. Sequences were obtained from peripheral blood mononuclear cells (PBMCs). V and J are TRBV2 and TRBJ2-7; tentative D call: TRBD1 (6 bases). The CDR3 region has the DNA TGTGCCAGCAGTGACAGGGGCAGCTCCTACGAGCAGTACTTC. Protein sequence: CASSDRGSSYEQYF.